This T cell receptor beta chain was captured in a study of blood T cell repertoires in COVID-19. Generated by immunoSEQ multiplex PCR, the TCRdb table keeps only in-frame clones and is missing some. The table has fewer than 60,000 clones, about 83% seen once. This clone turned up a few times. Germline V gene lookup returns CDR1 WNHNN and CDR2 SYGVQD (reference sequence). The CDR3 totals 19 residues. With V trimmed by 1 base and J by 2 bases, 9 bases remained unmatched. This chain links TRBV10-1 with TRBJ1-5; 12 bases agree with TRBD1. The clonotype was recovered from a woman aged 80 or over with acute or convalescent COVID-19. Sequencing was carried out using peripheral blood. CDR3 bases: TGCGCCAGCAGTGAGTTGGGACAGGGGGCGCGGGAAGGCAATCAGCCCCAGCATTTT. Its protein is CASSELGQGAREGNQPQHF.